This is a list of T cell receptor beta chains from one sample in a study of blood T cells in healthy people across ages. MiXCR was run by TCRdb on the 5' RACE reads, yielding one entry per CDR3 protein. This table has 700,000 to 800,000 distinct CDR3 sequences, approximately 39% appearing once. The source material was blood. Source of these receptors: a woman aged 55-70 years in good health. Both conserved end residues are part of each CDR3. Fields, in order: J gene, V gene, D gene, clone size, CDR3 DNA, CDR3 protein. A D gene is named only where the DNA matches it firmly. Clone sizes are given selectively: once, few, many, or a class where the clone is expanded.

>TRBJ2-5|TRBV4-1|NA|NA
TGCGCCAGCAGCCAAGATAAGCGCGGGGTCGGGATGGAGCAGTACTTC
CASSQDKRGVGMEQYF
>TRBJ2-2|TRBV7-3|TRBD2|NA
TGTGCCAGCATCAGGACTAGCGCGACCGGGGAGCTGTTTTTT
CASIRTSATGELFF
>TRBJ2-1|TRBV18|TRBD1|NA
TGTGCCAGCTCATCAAAAGTTCCGCTACAGGGGGAGCAGTTCTTC
CASSSKVPLQGEQFF
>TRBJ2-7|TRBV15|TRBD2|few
TGTGCCACCAGCATCTTTACTAGCGGAAGTAGCTACGAGCAGTACTTC
CATSIFTSGSSYEQYF
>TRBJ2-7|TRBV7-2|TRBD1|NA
TGTGCCAGCAGCCTACTACAGGGGGCATACGAGCAGTACTTC
CASSLLQGAYEQYF
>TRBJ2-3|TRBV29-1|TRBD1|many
TGCAGCGCTAGAACAGGGGGAATAGATACGCAGTATTTT
CSARTGGIDTQYF
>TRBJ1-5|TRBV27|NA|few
TGTGCCAGCAGTGGGGATGGCAATCAGCCCCAGCATTTT
CASSGDGNQPQHF
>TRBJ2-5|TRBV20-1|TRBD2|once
TGCAGTGCTGACCTCACCACTAGCGGGAGACGGCAGTACTTC
CSADLTTSGRRQYF
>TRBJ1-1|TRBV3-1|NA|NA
TGTGCCAGCAGCCAAGCTACAGGCAATGAAGCTTTCTTT
CASSQATGNEAFF
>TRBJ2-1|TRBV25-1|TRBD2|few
TGTGCCAGCAGACCTAGCGGGAGGAAATACAATGAGCAGTTCTTC
CASRPSGRKYNEQFF
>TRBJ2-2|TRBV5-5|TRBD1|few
TGTGCCAGCAGCTTGGGGGACAGAGCTGCGAACACCGGGGAGCTGTTTTTT
CASSLGDRAANTGELFF
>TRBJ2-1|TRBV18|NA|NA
TGTGCCAGCTCACCACCTCAGGGGCGAAACAATGAGCAGTTCTTC
CASSPPQGRNNEQFF